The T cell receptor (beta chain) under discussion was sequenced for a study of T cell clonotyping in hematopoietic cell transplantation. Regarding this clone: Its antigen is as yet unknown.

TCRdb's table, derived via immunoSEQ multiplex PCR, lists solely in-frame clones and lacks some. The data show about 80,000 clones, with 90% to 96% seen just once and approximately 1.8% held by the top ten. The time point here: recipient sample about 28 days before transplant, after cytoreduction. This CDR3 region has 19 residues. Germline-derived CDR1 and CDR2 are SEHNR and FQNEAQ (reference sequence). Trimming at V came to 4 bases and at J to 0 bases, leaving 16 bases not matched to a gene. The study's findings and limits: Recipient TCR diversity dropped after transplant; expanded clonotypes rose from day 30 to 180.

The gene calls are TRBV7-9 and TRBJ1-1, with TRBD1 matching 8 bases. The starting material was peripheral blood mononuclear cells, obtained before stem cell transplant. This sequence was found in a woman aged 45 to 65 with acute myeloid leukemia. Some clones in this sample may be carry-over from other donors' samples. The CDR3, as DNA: TGTGCCAGCAGCTCAAAGAAAAGCGGGACAGGTAACATGAACACTGAAGCTTTCTTT. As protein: CASSSKKSGTGNMNTEAFF.